One sample yielded the 10 T cell receptor beta chains listed below, sequenced in a study of cytomegalovirus exposure and HLA in healthy donors. Primers included in the PCR were 60 Vbeta and 13 Jbeta primers. Only in-frame clones appear in the TCRdb table, and some are missing; sequencing was by immunoSEQ multiplex PCR. The sample lists 90,000 to 150,000 clones, more than 65% seen once, with around 5.8% in the top ten. Specimen: PBMCs. These receptors originate from a man younger than 35 in good health and CMV-seropositive.

This chain joins TRBV18 and TRBJ1-5; TRBD1 aligns across 9 bases. This CDR3 comprises 15 residues. The V and J ends lost 0 bases and 4 bases, in that order; junction bases with no gene match: 1. The germline CDR1 and CDR2 sequences are KGHSH and LQKENI. The chain's CDR3 is CASSPPDRGNQPQHF. In nucleotides, the CDR3 is TGTGCCAGCTCACCACCAGACAGGGGGAATCAGCCCCAGCATTTT.

The chain recombines TRBV6-1 with TRBJ1-2; D remains unclear. Trimming left V 6 bases short and J 2 bases short, with 16 bases between. Germline values: CDR1 MNHNS, CDR2 SASEGT. This CDR3 spans 15 amino acids. The CDR3, as DNA: TGTGCCAGCAGGAAAGCGCCTGGGAGGAACTATGGCTACACCTTC. Protein product: CASRKAPGRNYGYTF.

The chain has TRBV10-3 and TRBJ2-7, with 10 nucleotides matching TRBD2. There are 14 residues in the CDR3. Trimming took 2 bases from V and 3 from J; bases not matched to a gene: 1. Per germline, CDR1 ENHRY and CDR2 SYGVKD. CDR3 sequence reads: CAISEKREGYEQYF. Here the CDR3 DNA reads TGTGCCATCAGTGAGAAGCGGGAGGGCTACGAGCAGTACTTC.

V usage is TRBV5-1 and J usage is TRBJ1-2, with a weak D call TRBD1 (5 bases). The V and J ends lost 1 base and 4 bases respectively, with 20 bases between them. Germline V CDR1 and CDR2: SGHRS, YFSETQ. The CDR3 sequence is 17 residues long. CDR3 nucleotide sequence: TGCGCCAGCAGCTTGTGGGCAGGGAGGGCCGGGGGCTATGGCTACACCTTC. It codes for CASSLWAGRAGGYGYTF.

The chain joins TRBV4-2 to TRBJ2-1; weak D call: TRBD1 (6 bases). The V and J ends lost 0 bases and 3 bases respectively, with 15 bases between them. Germline V gene data show CDR1 as LGHNA and CDR2 as YNFKEQ. The CDR3 is 17 residues long. The CDR3 bases are TGTGCCAGCAGCCAAGATACGAGGGACACTATCTACAATGAGCAGTTCTTC. Translating gives CASSQDTRDTIYNEQFF.

This clone appeared a single time. The genes are TRBV7-8 and TRBJ2-1; 9 bases agree with TRBD1. V lost 4 bases to trimming and J lost 1 base; unmatched junction nucleotides: 8. The CDR3 length is 17 residues. Germline V CDR1 and CDR2: SGHVS, FQNEAQ. As DNA, the CDR3 is TGTGCCAGCAGCTACGTTACCGGGACAGGGTCCTACAATGAGCAGTTCTTC. Translation: CASSYVTGTGSYNEQFF.

The rearrangement uses TRBV2 and TRBJ2-1, with 11 positions matching TRBD2. Germline V gives CDR1 SNHLY, CDR2 FYNNEI. CDR3 size: 17 residues. V lost 8 bases to trimming and J lost 2 bases; unmatched junction nucleotides: 11. The CDR3 bases are TGTGCCAGCGTACAAAGTCCGGGACTAGCGGCCTACAATGAGCAGTTCTTC. It codes for CASVQSPGLAAYNEQFF.

V usage is TRBV6-1 and J usage is TRBJ1-2; a weak D match, TRBD1 (6 bases). Germline CDR1 MNHNS, CDR2 SASEGT. The CDR3 loop spans 12 amino acids. V shed 5 bases and J shed 5 bases, with 9 bases lying between them. The CDR3 region is CASSTGFYGYTF. For the CDR3, the DNA is TGTGCCAGCAGTACAGGGTTTTATGGCTACACCTTC.

This chain links TRBV5-1 with TRBJ2-3; 9 nucleotides agree with TRBD1. The CDR3 spans 14 residues. Germline-derived CDR1 and CDR2 are SGHRS and YFSETQ. The trim removed 4 bases at V and 3 bases at J, leaving 3 bases unmatched. The CDR3 is CASSRGQGTDTQYF. The DNA of the CDR3 is TGCGCCAGCAGCCGCGGACAGGGGACAGATACGCAGTATTTT.

This clone was seen only a few times. V is TRBV13 and J is TRBJ1-1, with unresolved D. The V gene's germline CDR1 is PRHDT and CDR2 FYEKMQ (reference sequence). This CDR3 comprises 14 residues. Trimming cost V 1 base and J 0 bases, with 6 bases left between them. Here the CDR3 reads CASSLVSMNTEAFF. CDR3 sequence (DNA): TGTGCCAGCAGCTTAGTATCTATGAACACTGAAGCTTTCTTT.